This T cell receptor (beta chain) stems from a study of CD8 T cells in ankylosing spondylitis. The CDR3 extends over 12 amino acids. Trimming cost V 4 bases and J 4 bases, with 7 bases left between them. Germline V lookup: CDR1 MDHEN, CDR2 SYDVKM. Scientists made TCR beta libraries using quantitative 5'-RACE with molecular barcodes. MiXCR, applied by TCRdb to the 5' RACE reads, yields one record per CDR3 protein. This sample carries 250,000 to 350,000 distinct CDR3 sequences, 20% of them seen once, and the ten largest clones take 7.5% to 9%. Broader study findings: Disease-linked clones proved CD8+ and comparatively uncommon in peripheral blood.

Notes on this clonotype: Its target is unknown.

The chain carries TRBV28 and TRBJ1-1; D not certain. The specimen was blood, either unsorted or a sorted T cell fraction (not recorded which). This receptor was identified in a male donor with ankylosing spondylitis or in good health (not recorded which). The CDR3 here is CASSWAGTEAFF. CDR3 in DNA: TGTGCCAGCAGTTGGGCGGGCACTGAAGCTTTCTTT.